This entry lists 20 T cell receptor beta chains sequenced from one sample in a study of blood T cell repertoires in COVID-19. The table came from immunoSEQ multiplex PCR; TCRdb's copy has only in-frame clones and leaves some out. The table records around 7,700 clones, 88% of them present only once. Source material: peripheral blood. The receptors stem from a woman in her forties or fifties with active or convalescent COVID-19.

V usage is TRBV4-2 and J usage is TRBJ1-6; the match to TRBD1 covers 7 bases. Germline CDR1 reads LGHNA; CDR2 reads YNFKEQ. With V trimmed by 4 bases and J by 6 bases, 12 bases remained unmatched. This CDR3 comprises 17 residues. CDR3 DNA: TGTGCCAGCAGCCGCGTTAATACAGGGGATATTAATTCACCCCTCCACTTT. This gives the protein CASSRVNTGDINSPLHF.

The chain is built from TRBV30 and TRBJ1-5; no reliable D call. This CDR3 contains 13 residues. V gave up 2 bases and J gave up 1 base, with 6 bases separating them. The V gene's germline CDR1 is GTSNPN and CDR2 SVGIG (reference sequence). The CDR3 DNA reads as TGTGCCTGGAGTCCACGGAGCAATCAGCCCCAGCATTTT. Translation gives CAWSPRSNQPQHF.

This chain links TRBV28 with TRBJ1-1; D perhaps matches TRBD1 (5 bases). Germline V gene lookup returns CDR1 MDHEN and CDR2 SYDVKM. CDR3 length: 14 amino acids. Trimming took 7 bases from V and 0 from J, leaving 12 bases between them. The CDR3 DNA reads as TGTGCCAGCAAGGACGGGGGGGTGAACACTGAAGCTTTCTTT. Translating gives CASKDGGVNTEAFF. Supplemented by reference TRBV28 and TRBJ1-1, the full variable domain reads DVKVTQSSRYLVKRTGEKVFLECVQDMDHENMFWYRQDPGLGLRLIYFSYDVKMKEKGDIPEGYSVSREKKERFSLILESASTNQTSMYLCASKDGGVNTEAFFGQGTRLTVV.

The rearrangement joins TRBV25-1 to TRBJ1-4; D gene unclear. The CDR3 consists of 14 residues. Germline V gene sequence: CDR1 MGHDK, CDR2 SYGVNS. Trimming pared 6 bases from V and 6 bases from J, leaving 14 bases between. This chain's CDR3 is CASSGLADYEKLFF. CDR3 coding DNA: TGTGCCAGCAGCGGACTGGCAGACTATGAAAAACTGTTTTTT.

This sequence joins TRBV11-2 and TRBJ1-6; possible D gene TRBD1, 6 bases. CDR3 length equals 15 residues. CDR1 is SGHAT and CDR2 is FQNNGV in the germline V gene. The V end was cut by 5 bases, the J end by 7 bases, with 15 bases between. DNA for the CDR3: TGTGCCAGCAGCCCGACGGCTCAGGGGAATTCACCCCTCCACTTT. Amino acids: CASSPTAQGNSPLHF.

This clone was seen once. V and J are TRBV30 and TRBJ2-7; D may match TRBD1 or TRBD2 (6 bases each). V was trimmed by 5 bases and J by 3 bases, leaving 17 bases between them. The CDR3 is 14 residues long. The germline gives CDR1 GTSNPN, CDR2 SVGIG (reference sequence). CDR3 residues: CAWGLTGMGYEQYF. In DNA form, the CDR3 reads TGTGCCTGGGGACTAACAGGGATGGGCTACGAGCAGTACTTC.

The chain recombines TRBV7-9 with TRBJ1-5; TRBD1 matches 8 bases. Per germline, CDR1 SEHNR and CDR2 FQNEAQ (reference sequence). Losses at the gene ends were 5 bases for V and 1 base for J; bases not matched to a gene: 4. The CDR3 length is 15 residues. This CDR3 is CASSQTGESNQPQHF. CDR3 sequence (DNA): TGTGCCAGCAGCCAGACAGGGGAAAGCAATCAGCCCCAGCATTTT.

The chain is built from TRBV27 and TRBJ2-3; D gene unclear. V was shortened by 10 bases and J by 1 base, with 12 bases between the two germline ends. Germline CDR1 is MNHEY and CDR2 is SMNVEV (reference sequence). The CDR3 is 13 amino acids. The CDR3 DNA reads as TGTGCCACCTCCGGAAGCGGCACAGATACGCAGTATTTT. Its protein is CATSGSGTDTQYF.

The chain combines TRBV9 with TRBJ2-5, with 8 bases lining up with TRBD2. The CDR3 is 16 residues long. V trimming: 3 bases; J trimming: 4 bases; junction bases outside the gene matches: 11. Germline lookup yields CDR1 SGDLS and CDR2 YYNGEE. CDR3 loop: CASSDSPGGLGETQYF. The CDR3 DNA sequence: TGTGCCAGCAGCGATAGTCCGGGGGGGCTCGGAGAGACCCAGTACTTC.

The chain is built from TRBV5-4 and TRBJ2-1; TRBD2 aligns across 7 bases. This CDR3 is built from 16 residues. V was clipped by 0 bases and J by 3 bases; unmatched bases: 6. Per the germline V gene, CDR1 is SGHNT and CDR2 is YYREEE (reference sequence). The CDR3, as DNA: TGTGCCAGCAGCTTGGGGGCGGGAGCTTACTACAATGAGCAGTTCTTC. It yields the protein CASSLGAGAYYNEQFF.

The chain recombines TRBV30 with TRBJ2-1, with 8 bases matching TRBD2. The V gene's germline CDR1 is GTSNPN and CDR2 SVGIG (reference sequence). The CDR3 loop spans 14 amino acids. Trimming cost V 6 bases and J 10 bases; bases outside gene matches: 14. The DNA of the CDR3 is TGTGCCTGCCTTCCTAGCGGGCTCCCCCGGGAGCAGTTCTTC. Translation: CACLPSGLPREQFF.

The chain links TRBV18 to TRBJ1-1; 8 bases match TRBD1. The J segment lost 1 base and the V segment lost 4 bases, leaving 2 bases of the junction unmatched. The CDR3 is 14 amino acids. Germline assignment: CDR1 KGHSH and CDR2 LQKENI. This CDR3 reads CASSRTGKNTEAFF. The DNA of the CDR3 is TGTGCCAGCTCACGGACAGGGAAGAACACTGAAGCTTTCTTT.

This chain connects TRBV29-1 to TRBJ2-2, with 10 positions matching TRBD1. The germline V gene has CDR1 SQVTM and CDR2 ANQGSEA. With V trimmed by 4 bases and J by 4 bases, 0 bases remained unmatched. This CDR3 is built from 13 residues. This chain's CDR3 is CSVGTGGTGELFF. DNA for the CDR3: TGCAGCGTTGGGACAGGGGGCACCGGGGAGCTGTTTTTT.

The chain uses TRBV3-1 (or the pseudogene TRBV3-2) and TRBJ2-7, with TRBD1 as a possible D gene (5 bases). Germline loops: CDR1 LGHDT, CDR2 YNNKEL (reference sequence). This CDR3 is built from 13 residues. V dropped 0 bases and J dropped 6 bases, with 9 bases sitting between them. The CDR3 is CASSQEGRAEQYF. The CDR3 DNA follows: TGTGCCAGCAGCCAAGAGGGGCGCGCCGAGCAGTACTTC.

This clone appeared a single time. The genes are TRBV7-8 and TRBJ2-7, with TRBD1 as a possible D gene (5 bases). V was cut by 2 bases and J by 5 bases, with 10 bases left in between. CDR1 SGHVS and CDR2 FQNEAQ come from the germline V gene. The CDR3 runs to 13 residues. The CDR3 reads CASSLRAGNEQYF. DNA for the CDR3: TGTGCCAGCAGCTTACGGGCAGGGAACGAGCAGTACTTC.

The V call is TRBV5-1, the J call TRBJ2-7; perhaps TRBD2 as D (6 bases). The ends were cut back, 0 bases at V and 10 bases at J, with 14 bases in the middle. The CDR3 has 13 amino acids. The germline V gene encodes CDR1 SGHRS and CDR2 YFSETQ. The CDR3 DNA sequence: TGCGCCAGCAGCTTGGATGTGCGGGACGCCCAGTACTTC. Encoded protein: CASSLDVRDAQYF.

This clone was detected only a few times. The gene calls are TRBV30 and TRBJ2-7; D is undetermined. V was shortened by 3 bases and J by 0 bases, with 6 bases between the two germline ends. In germline, CDR1 is GTSNPN, CDR2 SVGIG (reference sequence). This CDR3 region has 12 residues. CDR3 DNA: TGTGCCTGGAGCGAGAGCTCCTACGAGCAGTACTTC. This translates into CAWSESSYEQYF. The full variable domain, completed using reference TRBV30 and TRBJ2-7, is SQTIHQWPATLVQPVGSPLSLECTVEGTSNPNLYWYRQAAGRGLQLLFYSVGIGQISSEVPQNLSASRPQDRQFILSSKKLLLSDSGFYLCAWSESSYEQYFGPGTRLTVT.

The genes are TRBV27 and TRBJ1-4; no clear D. The V end lost 5 bases, the J end lost 6 bases, and 16 bases lay between the germline ends. Per germline, CDR1 MNHEY and CDR2 SMNVEV (reference sequence). The CDR3 has 15 residues. The CDR3 sequence is CASSPTLRVYEKLFF. The CDR3 coding sequence is TGTGCCAGCAGTCCCACTCTGCGGGTATATGAAAAACTGTTTTTT.

The chain links TRBV5-4 to TRBJ2-7; D not resolved. V gave up 0 bases and J gave up 3 bases, with 13 bases separating them. This CDR3 is 15 amino acids long. The germline gives CDR1 SGHNT, CDR2 YYREEE (reference sequence). In DNA form, the CDR3 reads TGTGCCAGCAGCTTGGTGTCAGGTGGAATCTACGAGCAGTACTTC. Encoded protein: CASSLVSGGIYEQYF.

This clone was found once. The rearrangement uses TRBV5-4 and TRBJ1-1; D is ambiguous. CDR1 is SGHNT and CDR2 is YYREEE in the germline V gene (reference sequence). Deletions cut 3 bases from V and 1 base from J, with 10 bases between. This CDR3 comprises 14 residues. The CDR3 loop reads CASSSEKPNTEAFF. In DNA, the CDR3 is TGTGCCAGCAGCTCGGAGAAGCCGAACACTGAAGCTTTCTTT.